The present TCR beta chain was sequenced within a study of post-analysis software for immune sequencing data. Prepared libraries of TCR beta cDNA carried unique molecular identifiers. TCRdb ran MiXCR on the PCR reads and lists one entry per CDR3 protein. The sample consists of a few hundred thousand distinct CDR3 sequences, about 39% of them appearing once. The germline V gene encodes CDR1 DFQATT and CDR2 SNEGSKA (reference sequence). The CDR3 consists of 14 residues. The V end lost 5 bases, the J end lost 2 bases, and 16 bases lay between the germline ends. Comment on this clonotype: Its antigen is undetermined.

Study-wide results and caveats: TRBV5-6, TRBV5-1 and TRBV20-1 were among several TRBV segments more frequent in patients than controls.

This chain uses TRBV20-1 with TRBJ2-7, with D perhaps being TRBD1 or TRBD2 (5 bases each). This TCR was sampled from a girl aged 2-15 years with multiple sclerosis. Sequenced material: blood. The CDR3 protein is CSAPTGTPTYEQYF. The CDR3 region has the DNA TGCAGTGCTCCCACCGGGACCCCTACCTACGAGCAGTACTTC.